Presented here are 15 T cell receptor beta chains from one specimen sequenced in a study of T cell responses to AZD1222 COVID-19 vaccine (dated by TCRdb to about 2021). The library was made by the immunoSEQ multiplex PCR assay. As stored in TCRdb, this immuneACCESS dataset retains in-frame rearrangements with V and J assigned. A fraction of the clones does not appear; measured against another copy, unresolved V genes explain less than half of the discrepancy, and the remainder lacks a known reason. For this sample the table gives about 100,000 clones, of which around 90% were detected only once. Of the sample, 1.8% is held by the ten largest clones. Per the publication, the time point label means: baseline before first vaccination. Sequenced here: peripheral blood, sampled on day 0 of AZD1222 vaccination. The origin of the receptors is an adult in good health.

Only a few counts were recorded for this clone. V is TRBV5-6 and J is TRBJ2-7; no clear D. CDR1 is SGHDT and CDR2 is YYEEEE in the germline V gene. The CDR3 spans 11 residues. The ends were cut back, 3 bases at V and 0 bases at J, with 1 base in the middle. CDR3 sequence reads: CASSSSYEQYF. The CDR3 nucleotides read TGTGCCAGCAGCTCCTCCTACGAGCAGTACTTC.

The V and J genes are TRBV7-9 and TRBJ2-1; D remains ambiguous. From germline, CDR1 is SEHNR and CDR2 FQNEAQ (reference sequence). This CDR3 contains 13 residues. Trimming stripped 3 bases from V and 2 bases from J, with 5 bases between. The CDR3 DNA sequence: TGTGCCAGCAGCTTGGGCACCTACAATGAGCAGTTCTTC. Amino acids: CASSLGTYNEQFF.

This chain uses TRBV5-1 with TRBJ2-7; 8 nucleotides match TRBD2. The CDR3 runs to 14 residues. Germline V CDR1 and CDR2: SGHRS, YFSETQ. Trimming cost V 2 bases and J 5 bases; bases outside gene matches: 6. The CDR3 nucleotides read TGCGCCAGCAGCTTCGAGCTAGCGGGCAACGAGCAGTACTTC. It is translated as CASSFELAGNEQYF.

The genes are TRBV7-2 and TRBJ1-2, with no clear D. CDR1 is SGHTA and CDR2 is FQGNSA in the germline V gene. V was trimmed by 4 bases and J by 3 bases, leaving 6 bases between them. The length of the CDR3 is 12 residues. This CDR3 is CASSSSHYGYTF. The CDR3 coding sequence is TGTGCCAGCAGCTCCAGTCACTATGGCTACACCTTC.

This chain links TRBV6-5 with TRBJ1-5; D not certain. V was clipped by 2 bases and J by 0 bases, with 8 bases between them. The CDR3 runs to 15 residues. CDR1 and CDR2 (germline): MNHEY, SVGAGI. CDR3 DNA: TGTGCCAGCAGTTACGCCACTTCTAGCAATCAGCCCCAGCATTTT. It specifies CASSYATSSNQPQHF.

The CDR3 DNA reads TGTGCCAGTAGTAAGGGTTTCAATCAGCCCCAGCATTTT. This sequence encodes CASSKGFNQPQHF. The J gene is TRBJ1-5, the V gene TRBV19; unclear D gene. Trimming took 4 bases from V and 3 from J, leaving 7 bases between them. CDR3 length equals 13 residues. Germline V gene lookup returns CDR1 LNHDA and CDR2 SQIVND (reference sequence).

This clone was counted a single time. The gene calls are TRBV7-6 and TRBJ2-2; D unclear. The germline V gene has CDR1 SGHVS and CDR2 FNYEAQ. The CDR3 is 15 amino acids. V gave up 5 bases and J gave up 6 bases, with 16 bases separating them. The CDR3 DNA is TGTGCCAGCAGCCCCGACGTCCTATTGGCCGGGGAGCTGTTTTTT. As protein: CASSPDVLLAGELFF. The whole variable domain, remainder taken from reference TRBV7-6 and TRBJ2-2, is GAGVSQSPRYKVTKRGQDVALRCDPISGHVSLYWYRQALGQGPEFLTYFNYEAQQDKSGLPNDRFSAERPEGSISTLTIQRTEQRDSAMYRCASSPDVLLAGELFFGEGSRLTVL.

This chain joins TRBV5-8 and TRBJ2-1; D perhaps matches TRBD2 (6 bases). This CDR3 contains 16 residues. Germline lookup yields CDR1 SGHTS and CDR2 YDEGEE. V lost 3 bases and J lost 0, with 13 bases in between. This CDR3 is CASSSRARGSYNEQFF. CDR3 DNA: TGTGCCAGCAGCTCCAGAGCGCGGGGCTCCTACAATGAGCAGTTCTTC.

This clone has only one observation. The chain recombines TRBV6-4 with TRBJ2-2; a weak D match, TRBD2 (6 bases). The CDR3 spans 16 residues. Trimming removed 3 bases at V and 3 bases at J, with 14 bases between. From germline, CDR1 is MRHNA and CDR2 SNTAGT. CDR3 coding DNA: TGTGCCAGCAGTGAGGGACTCAGCAGGGACACCGGGGAGCTGTTTTTT. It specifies CASSEGLSRDTGELFF.

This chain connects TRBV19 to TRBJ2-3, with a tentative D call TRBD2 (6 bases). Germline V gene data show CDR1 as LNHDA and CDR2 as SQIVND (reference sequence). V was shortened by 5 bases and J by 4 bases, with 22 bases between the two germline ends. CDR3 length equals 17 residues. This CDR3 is CASSAVLAPKGPDTQYF. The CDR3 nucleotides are TGTGCCAGTAGTGCCGTGCTAGCGCCGAAAGGCCCAGATACGCAGTATTTT.

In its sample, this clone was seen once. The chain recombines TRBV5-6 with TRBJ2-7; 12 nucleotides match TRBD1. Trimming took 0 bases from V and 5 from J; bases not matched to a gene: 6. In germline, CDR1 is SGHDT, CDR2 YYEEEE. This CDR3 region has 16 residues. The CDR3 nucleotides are TGTGCCAGCAGCTTGGCCTGGGGACAGGGGGCCCACGAGCAGTACTTC. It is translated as CASSLAWGQGAHEQYF.

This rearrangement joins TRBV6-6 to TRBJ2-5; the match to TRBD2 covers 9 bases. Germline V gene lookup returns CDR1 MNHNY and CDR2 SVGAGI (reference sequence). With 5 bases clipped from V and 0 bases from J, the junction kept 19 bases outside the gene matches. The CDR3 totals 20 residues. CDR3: CASSRTGRLAAGGYQETQYF. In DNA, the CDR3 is TGTGCCAGCAGTCGCACGGGAAGGCTAGCGGCGGGAGGGTACCAAGAGACCCAGTACTTC.

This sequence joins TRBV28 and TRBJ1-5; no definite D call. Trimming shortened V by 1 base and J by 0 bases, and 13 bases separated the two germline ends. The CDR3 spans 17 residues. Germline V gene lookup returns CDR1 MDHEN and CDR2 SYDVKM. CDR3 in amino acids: CASSLFGADNSNQPQHF. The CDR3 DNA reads TGTGCCAGCAGTTTATTCGGTGCGGATAATAGCAATCAGCCCCAGCATTTT.

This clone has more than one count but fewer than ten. The DNA for the CDR3 is TGTGCCACCGGCGAAGGGGCATTAGGAGCGGTTGGCACCTACGAGCAGTACTTC. This sequence encodes CATGEGALGAVGTYEQYF. The V and J genes are TRBV15 and TRBJ2-7, with D perhaps matching TRBD1 or TRBD2 (5 bases each). Germline V gene lookup returns CDR1 LNHNV and CDR2 YYDKDF (reference sequence). The V end was cut by 8 bases, the J end by 2 bases, with 28 bases between. The CDR3 contains 18 residues.

CDR3 loop: CASSPNNEQFF. In DNA, the CDR3 is TGTGCCAGCTCGCCAAACAATGAGCAGTTCTTC. The chain uses TRBV18 and TRBJ2-1; D unresolved. The germline gives CDR1 KGHSH, CDR2 LQKENI. V was cut by 6 bases and J by 5 bases, with 5 bases left in between. The CDR3 runs to 11 residues. The full variable domain, its missing parts supplied by reference TRBV18 and TRBJ2-1, is NAGVMQNPRHLVRRRGQEARLRCSPMKGHSHVYWYRQLPEEGLKFMVYLQKENIIDESGMPKERFSAEFPKEGPSILRIQQVVRGDSAAYFCASSPNNEQFFGPGTRLTVL.